This entry concerns a single T cell receptor beta chain. Time point reported: newly diagnosed GD, antithyroid drugs for less than 3 months. PBMC RNA was the source of the TCR library. In germline, CDR1 is SEHNR, CDR2 FQNEAQ (reference sequence). V shed 1 base and J shed 3 bases, with 10 bases lying between them. CDR3 length equals 15 residues. This specimen belongs to a study of regulatory T cells in long-lasting Graves disease. The authors built TCR beta libraries using iRepertoire HTBI primers and Arm-PCR of CDR3 regions. TCRdb ran MiXCR on the multiplex PCR reads and lists one entry per CDR3 protein. The sample holds roughly 610,000 distinct CDR3 sequences, roughly 16% seen once. This sample was shared with a second study, whose subject was T cells in Graves' hyperthyroidism and ophthalmopathy.

This receptor was taken from a woman in her 30s with Graves disease. The material sequenced was peripheral blood mononuclear cells (PBMCs), taken at new diagnosis, from a patient treated with antithyroid drugs. The rearrangement joins TRBV7-9 to TRBJ1-5; D is ambiguous. DNA for the CDR3: TGTGCCAGCAGCTTAGGAAACGGGTTCAATCAGCCCCAGCATTTT. Residues: CASSLGNGFNQPQHF.